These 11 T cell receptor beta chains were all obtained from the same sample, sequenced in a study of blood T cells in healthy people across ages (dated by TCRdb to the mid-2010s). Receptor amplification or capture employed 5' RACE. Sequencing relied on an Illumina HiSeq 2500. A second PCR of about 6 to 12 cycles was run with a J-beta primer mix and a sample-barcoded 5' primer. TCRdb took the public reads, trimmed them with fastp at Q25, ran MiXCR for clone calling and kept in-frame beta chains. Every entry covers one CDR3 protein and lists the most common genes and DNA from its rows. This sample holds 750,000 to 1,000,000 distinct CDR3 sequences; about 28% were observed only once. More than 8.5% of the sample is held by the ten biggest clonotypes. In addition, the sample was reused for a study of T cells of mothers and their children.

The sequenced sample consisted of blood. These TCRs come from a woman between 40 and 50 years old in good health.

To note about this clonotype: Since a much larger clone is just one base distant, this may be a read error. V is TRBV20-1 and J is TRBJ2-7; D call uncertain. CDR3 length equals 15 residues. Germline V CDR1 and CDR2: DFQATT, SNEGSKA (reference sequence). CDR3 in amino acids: CSARVSDRMVHEQDF. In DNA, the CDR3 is TGCAGTGCTAGAGTCTCTGACCGGATGGTACACGAGCAGGACTTC.

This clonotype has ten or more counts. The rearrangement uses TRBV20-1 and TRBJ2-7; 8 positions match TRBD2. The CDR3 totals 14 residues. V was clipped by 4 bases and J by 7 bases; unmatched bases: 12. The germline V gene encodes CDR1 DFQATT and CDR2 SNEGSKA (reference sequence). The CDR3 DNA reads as TGCAGTGCTACCCCCGGGGGGGCTTTGAGGGAGCAGTACTTC. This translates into CSATPGGALREQYF.

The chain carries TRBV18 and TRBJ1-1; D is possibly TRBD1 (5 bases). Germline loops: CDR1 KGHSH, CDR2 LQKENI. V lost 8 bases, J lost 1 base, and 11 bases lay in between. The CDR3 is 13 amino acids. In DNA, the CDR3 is TGTGCCAGCGCCGGGACGGCGAACACTGAAGCTTTCTTT. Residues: CASAGTANTEAFF. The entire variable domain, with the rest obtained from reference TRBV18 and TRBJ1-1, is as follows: NAGVMQNPRHLVRRRGQEARLRCSPMKGHSHVYWYRQLPEEGLKFMVYLQKENIIDESGMPKERFSAEFPKEGPSILRIQQVVRGDSAAYFCASAGTANTEAFFGQGTRLTVV.

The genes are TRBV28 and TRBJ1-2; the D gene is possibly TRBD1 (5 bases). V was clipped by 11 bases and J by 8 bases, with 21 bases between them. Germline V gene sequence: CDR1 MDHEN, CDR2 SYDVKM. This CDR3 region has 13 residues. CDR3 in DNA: TGTGCCGGGGGGGTTGGGGGTCGTGACGGCTACACCTTC. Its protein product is CAGGVGGRDGYTF.

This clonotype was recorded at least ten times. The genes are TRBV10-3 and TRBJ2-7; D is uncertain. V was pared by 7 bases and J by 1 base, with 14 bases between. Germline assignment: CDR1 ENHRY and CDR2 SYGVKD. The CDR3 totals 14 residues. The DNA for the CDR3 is TGTGCCATCACCCCTAACGATAGGTCCTACGAGCAGTACTTC. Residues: CAITPNDRSYEQYF.

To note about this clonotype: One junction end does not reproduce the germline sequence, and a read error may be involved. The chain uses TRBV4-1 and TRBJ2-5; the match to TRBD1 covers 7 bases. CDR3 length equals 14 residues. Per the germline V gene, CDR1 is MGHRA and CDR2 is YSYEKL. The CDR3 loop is CASSQRQGQGTQYF. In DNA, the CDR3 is TGCGCCAGCAGCCAAAGACAGGGCCAAGGGACCCAGTACTTC.

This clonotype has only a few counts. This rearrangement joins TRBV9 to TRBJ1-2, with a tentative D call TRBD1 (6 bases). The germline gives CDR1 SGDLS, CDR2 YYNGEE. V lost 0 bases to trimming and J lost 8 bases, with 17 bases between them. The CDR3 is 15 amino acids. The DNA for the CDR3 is TGTGCCAGCAGCGTAGGGCCGGACAGCGGATCGGGCTACACCTTC. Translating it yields CASSVGPDSGSGYTF. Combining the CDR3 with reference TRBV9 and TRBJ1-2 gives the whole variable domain DSGVTQTPKHLITATGQRVTLRCSPRSGDLSVYWYQQSLDQGLQFLIQYYNGEERAKGNILERFSAQQFPDLHSELNLSSLELGDSALYFCASSVGPDSGSGYTFGSGTRLTVV.

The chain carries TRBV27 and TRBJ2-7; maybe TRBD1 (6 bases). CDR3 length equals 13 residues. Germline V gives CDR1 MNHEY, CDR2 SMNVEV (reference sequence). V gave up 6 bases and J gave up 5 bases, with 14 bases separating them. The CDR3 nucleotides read TGTGCCAGCAGGGAAACAGGGACGGACGAGCAGTACTTC. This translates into CASRETGTDEQYF.

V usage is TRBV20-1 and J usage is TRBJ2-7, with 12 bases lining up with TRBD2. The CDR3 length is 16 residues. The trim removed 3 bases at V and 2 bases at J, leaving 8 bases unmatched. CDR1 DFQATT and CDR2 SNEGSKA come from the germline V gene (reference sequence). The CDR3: CSASGLAGGAPYEQYF. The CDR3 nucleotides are TGCAGTGCTAGTGGTCTAGCGGGGGGGGCCCCCTACGAGCAGTACTTC.

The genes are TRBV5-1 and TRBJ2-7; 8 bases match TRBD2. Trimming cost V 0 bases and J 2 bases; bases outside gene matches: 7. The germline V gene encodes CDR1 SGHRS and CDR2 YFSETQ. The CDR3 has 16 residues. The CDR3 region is CASSLEGGLATYEQYF. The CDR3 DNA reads TGCGCCAGCAGCTTGGAGGGTGGACTAGCTACCTACGAGCAGTACTTC. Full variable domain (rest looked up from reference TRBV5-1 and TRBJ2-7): KAGVTQTPRYLIKTRGQQVTLSCSPISGHRSVSWYQQTPGQGLQFLFEYFSETQRNKGNFPGRFSGRQFSNSRSEMNVSTLELGDSALYLCASSLEGGLATYEQYFGPGTRLTVT.

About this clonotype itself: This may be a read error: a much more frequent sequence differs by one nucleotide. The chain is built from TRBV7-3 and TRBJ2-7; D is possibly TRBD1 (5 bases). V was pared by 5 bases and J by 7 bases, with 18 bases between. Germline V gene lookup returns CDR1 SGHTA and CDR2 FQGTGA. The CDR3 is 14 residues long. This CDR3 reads CASSPLAGYNEQYF. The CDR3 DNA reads TGTGCCAGCAGCCCCCTGGCAGGGTACAATGAGCAGTACTTC.